The next 18 T cell receptor beta chains were all read from a single sample in a study of blood T cells in healthy people across ages. Next came a second PCR, run for about 6 to 12 cycles, which used a sample-barcoded 5' primer along with a J-beta primer mix. TCRdb redid the calling of the 5' RACE reads with MiXCR, one entry per CDR3 protein. The table shows about a million distinct CDR3 sequences, with roughly 51% occurring only once. The specimen was blood. The receptors stem from a woman between 55 and 75 years old in good health.

This clonotype has only a few counts. The rearrangement links TRBV24-1 to TRBJ2-5; 13 positions match TRBD2. Germline V gives CDR1 KGHDR, CDR2 SFDVKD. J was trimmed by 11 bases and V by 3 bases; bases with no gene match: 14. The CDR3 length is 17 residues. CDR3 sequence: CATSDDTSGRVQGEQYF. The CDR3 coding sequence is TGTGCCACCAGTGATGATACTAGCGGGAGGGTTCAAGGGGAGCAGTACTTC.

The V gene is TRBV28, the J gene TRBJ2-5; 10 nucleotides match TRBD2. V was pared by 6 bases and J by 4 bases, with 11 bases of the junction left unmatched. The CDR3 runs to 16 residues. Looked up from germline, CDR1 is MDHEN and CDR2 is SYDVKM. The CDR3 is CASSPPGLARGETQYF. The CDR3 bases are TGTGCCAGCAGCCCGCCGGGACTAGCGAGAGGAGAGACCCAGTACTTC.

As regards this clonotype: A read error may account for a junction end that differs from germline. V is TRBV9 and J is TRBJ2-7, with D possibly being TRBD2 (6 bases). The CDR3 spans 16 residues. Germline V lookup: CDR1 SGDLS, CDR2 YYNGEE. The CDR3 sequence: CASSASGGIGGYEQYF. CDR3 in DNA: TGCGCCAGCAGCGCAAGTGGGGGGATTGGAGGGTACGAGCAGTACTTC.

This chain connects TRBV29-1 to TRBJ2-3; TRBD2 matches 10 bases. Germline V CDR1 and CDR2: SQVTM, ANQGSEA. Trimming removed 3 bases from V and 9 bases from J; junction bases left unmatched: 12. The CDR3 consists of 15 residues. The DNA of the CDR3 is TGCAGCGTTGATAAGCGGGAGGGCCTATTCGGAACGCAGTATTTT. It translates to CSVDKREGLFGTQYF.

The gene calls are TRBV5-5 and TRBJ2-7, with 10 bases identical to TRBD1. V lost 4 bases, J lost 6 bases, and 10 bases stayed unmatched. The length of the CDR3 is 15 residues. Per the germline V gene, CDR1 is SGHKS and CDR2 is YYEKEE (reference sequence). In DNA form, the CDR3 reads TGTGCCAGCAGCCACACGGGACAGGGGATCGGCGAGCAGTACTTC. Translated, it gives CASSHTGQGIGEQYF. Supplemented by reference TRBV5-5 and TRBJ2-7, the full variable domain reads DAGVTQSPTHLIKTRGQQVTLRCSPISGHKSVSWYQQVLGQGPQFIFQYYEKEERGRGNFPDRFSARQFPNYSSELNVNALLLGDSALYLCASSHTGQGIGEQYFGPGTRLTVT.

V is TRBV18 and J is TRBJ2-5; no clear D gene. The CDR3 has 15 residues. Germline CDR1 is KGHSH and CDR2 is LQKENI. The V end lost 3 bases, the J end lost 2 bases, and 13 bases lay between the germline ends. The CDR3 DNA follows: TGTGCCAGCTCACCTTCCCGGACGGAGCAAGAGACCCAGTACTTC. Translating it yields CASSPSRTEQETQYF.

The chain is built from TRBV28 and TRBJ2-3; 7 bases are a match to TRBD2. The germline V gene has CDR1 MDHEN and CDR2 SYDVKM. Trimming took 3 bases from V and 9 from J; bases not matched to a gene: 9. The CDR3 is 14 residues long. Here the CDR3 reads CASSLPAASGTQYF. CDR3 bases: TGTGCCAGCAGTTTGCCGGCGGCTAGCGGAACGCAGTATTTT.

The chain uses TRBV27 and TRBJ2-6; perhaps D is TRBD1 or TRBD2 (5 bases each). Germline V gene lookup returns CDR1 MNHEY and CDR2 SMNVEV (reference sequence). Trimming pared 5 bases from V and 0 bases from J, leaving 14 bases between. CDR3 length: 17 residues. Here the CDR3 reads CASSTRDDLSGANVLTF. In DNA, the CDR3 is TGTGCCAGCAGTACCCGGGACGACCTCTCTGGGGCCAACGTCCTGACTTTC.

V and J are TRBV7-2 and TRBJ2-1; a possible D gene is TRBD2 (6 bases). Germline V gene data show CDR1 as SGHTA and CDR2 as FQGNSA. With 2 bases removed from V and 5 bases from J, the gap between germline ends came to 19 bases. CDR3 length: 17 amino acids. CDR3 nucleotides: TGTGCCAGCAGCTTAATGAGCACTACGCGGGGAAACAATGAGCAGTTCTTC. It specifies CASSLMSTTRGNNEQFF.

The chain recombines TRBV18 with TRBJ2-1, with D unclear. CDR1 and CDR2 from the germline V gene are KGHSH and LQKENI. This CDR3 is 15 amino acids long. V shed 2 bases and J shed 3 bases, with 11 bases lying between them. CDR3 DNA sequence: TGTGCCAGCTCACCATCGTATTCGGGCTACAATGAGCAGTTCTTC. Translated: CASSPSYSGYNEQFF.

The J gene is TRBJ2-2, the V gene TRBV30; D not resolved. Germline CDR1 is GTSNPN and CDR2 is SVGIG (reference sequence). This CDR3 region has 15 residues. The V end was cut by 4 bases, the J end by 3 bases, with 15 bases between. The CDR3 loop is CAWIPLRRYTGELFF. CDR3 DNA: TGTGCCTGGATACCGTTACGACGGTACACCGGGGAGCTGTTTTTT.

J is TRBJ2-4 and V is TRBV9; D may be TRBD1 or TRBD2 (5 bases each). Germline CDR1 reads SGDLS; CDR2 reads YYNGEE. Deletions cut 3 bases from V and 13 bases from J, with 17 bases between. This CDR3 region has 13 residues. The CDR3 DNA follows: TGTGCCAGCAGCGACACCCCGGGGACGGTGCAGTACTTC. It is translated as CASSDTPGTVQYF. Combining the CDR3 with reference TRBV9 and TRBJ2-4 gives the whole variable domain DSGVTQTPKHLITATGQRVTLRCSPRSGDLSVYWYQQSLDQGLQFLIQYYNGEERAKGNILERFSAQQFPDLHSELNLSSLELGDSALYFCASSDTPGTVQYFGAGTRLSVL.

The V call is TRBV20-1, the J call TRBJ1-5; weak D call: TRBD1 (5 bases). Looked up from germline, CDR1 is DFQATT and CDR2 is SNEGSKA (reference sequence). With 0 bases removed from V and 7 bases from J, the gap between germline ends came to 13 bases. The CDR3 has 14 amino acids. CDR3 in DNA: TGCAGTGCTAGAGAAGGGATAGACAGCCAGCCCCAGCATTTT. Its protein product is CSAREGIDSQPQHF.

This clonotype was seen a handful of times. The chain has TRBV24-1 and TRBJ2-3; no clear D gene. The CDR3 spans 11 residues. Trimming removed 7 bases at V and 3 bases at J, with 4 bases between. CDR1 and CDR2 from the germline V gene are KGHDR and SFDVKD. The CDR3 region is CATRITDTQYF. As DNA, the CDR3 is TGTGCCACCAGAATTACAGATACGCAGTATTTT.

As regards this clonotype: A much larger clone lies one base from this, so it may be a read error. This chain joins TRBV4-1 and TRBJ2-5; 11 bases match TRBD2. The better agreement between TRBJ2-7 and the DNA end casts doubt on the J call. The CDR3 runs to 20 residues. In germline, CDR1 is MGHRA, CDR2 YSYEKL. The chain's CDR3 is CASSQVCGVVTGLAAYEQYF. The DNA for the CDR3 is TGCGCCAGCAGCCAAGTGTGCGGGGTGGTTACGGGACTAGCGGCTTACGAGCAGTACTTC.

This clonotype was observed a few times. The V gene is TRBV28, the J gene TRBJ2-7; 8 bases match TRBD1. Germline values: CDR1 MDHEN, CDR2 SYDVKM. The CDR3 sequence is 14 residues long. V was clipped by 7 bases and J by 4 bases; unmatched bases: 9. Here the CDR3 DNA reads TGTGCCAGCACCAGGACAGGGTTGAGTTACGAGCAGTACTTC. As protein: CASTRTGLSYEQYF.

The V gene is TRBV11-2, the J gene TRBJ2-3; 10 bases map to TRBD2. The CDR3 is 18 amino acids. The germline V gene encodes CDR1 SGHAT and CDR2 FQNNGV. The junction had 12 bases not matched to a gene; V was cut back by 2 bases and J by 4 bases. The CDR3 nucleotides are TGTGCCAGCAGCTTATCCCACGAGCGGGAGGGCCTCCCAGATACGCAGTATTTT. Translation gives CASSLSHEREGLPDTQYF.

This clonotype was detected only once. This chain uses TRBV6-1 with TRBJ1-5; 10 bases are a match to TRBD1. Germline-derived CDR1 and CDR2 are MNHNS and SASEGT. The V segment lost 3 bases and the J segment 3 bases; nucleotides outside the gene matches: 8. The CDR3 sequence is 17 residues long. CDR3 residues: CASSDRDRGADNQPQHF. The CDR3 coding sequence is TGTGCCAGCAGTGACCGGGACAGGGGTGCAGACAATCAGCCCCAGCATTTT.